This TCR beta chain emerged from a study of cytomegalovirus exposure and HLA in healthy donors. Points from the study as a whole: As a later analysis revealed, most CMV-associated TCR beta chains appeared HLA-restricted.

As to this clone: The antigen remains unidentified.

The PCR used 60 Vbeta and 13 Jbeta primers. Profiling relied on immunoSEQ multiplex PCR, and the TCRdb table lists in-frame clones only, not all of them. This table holds 130,000 to 150,000 clones, roughly 80% found once. The CDR3 contains 15 residues. In germline, CDR1 is SGHRS, CDR2 YFSETQ. V dropped 4 bases and J dropped 4; count of bases not matched to a gene: 4. V gene TRBV5-1 combines with J gene TRBJ2-1; 11 bases are a match to TRBD2. The receptor comes from a young woman in good health and CMV-seronegative. Sequenced input: PBMCs. CDR3 residues: CASSTTSGGYNEQFF. CDR3 nucleotide sequence: TGCGCCAGCAGCACTACTAGCGGGGGTTACAATGAGCAGTTCTTC.